The 2 T cell receptor beta chains below all came from one sample that was sequenced in a study of shared clonotypes between healthy human individuals. The data were produced by immunoSEQ multiplex PCR, yet TCRdb's version contains in-frame clones alone and is incomplete. There are more than 1.2 million clones in the sample; about 98.5% occur only once, and 0.36% lies in the top ten. Sequencing was performed on naive CD4+ T cells sorted from blood. The subset: CD45RA+ positively selected. Receptor source: a man between 25 and 39 years old in good health.

V and J are TRBV27 and TRBJ2-5, with unresolved D. Germline V CDR1 and CDR2: MNHEY, SMNVEV (reference sequence). This CDR3 region has 13 residues. Trimming removed 3 bases from V and 4 bases from J, with 9 bases in between. In DNA, the CDR3 is TGTGCCAGCAGTTTCCGGAATCCAGAGACCCAGTACTTC. Its protein product is CASSFRNPETQYF.

This chain uses TRBV4-3 with TRBJ2-3; possible D gene TRBD2, 7 bases. CDR1 and CDR2 (germline): LGHNA, YSLEER. The CDR3 spans 16 residues. The V end lost 2 bases, the J end lost 0 bases, and 12 bases lay between the germline ends. The CDR3 here is CASSQWAGASTDTQYF. Written as DNA, the CDR3 is TGCGCCAGCAGCCAATGGGCGGGGGCTAGCACAGATACGCAGTATTTT.